The clone carrying this T cell receptor (beta chain) was seen a handful of times. The antigen is undetermined. The source of the sample is a study of T-cell reconstitution after alpha-beta-depleted transplantation in children. Regarding the study as a whole: After transplant, high TCRbeta diversity at day 60 in some patients arose from surviving recipient T cells and thymic progenitors.

Using unique molecular identifiers, the investigators prepared the TCRbeta library. MiXCR, run by TCRdb on the PCR reads, gives a single entry per CDR3 protein. The sample has about 980,000 distinct CDR3 sequences, about 29% seen once; the top ten hold about 28%. The CDR3 is 14 amino acids. V lost 3 bases, J lost 2 bases, and 10 bases lay in between. This sample comprised PBMCs, mostly from graft donor cells, obtained 360 days after TCRalphabeta/CD19-depleted stem cell transplant. The rearrangement joins TRBV12-3 or TRBV12-4 to TRBJ2-5; tentative D call: TRBD2 (6 bases). The TCR sequence derives from a boy in the first two years of life who had a stem cell transplant for SCID, so the T cells may come from the graft donor. CDR3 in DNA: TGTGCCAGCAGTTTTGGGAGGATTCAAGAGACCCAGTACTTC. As protein: CASSFGRIQETQYF.